This T cell receptor beta chain emerged from a study of blood T cells in healthy people across ages. Study-level results: Naive T cell percentage and TCR beta diversity correlated strongly.

This clonotype has only a few counts. The antigen remains unidentified. A sample-barcoded 5' primer and a J-beta primer mix were used in a second PCR of about 7 to 11 cycles. All cDNA molecules were each tagged by a template-switch adaptor with 12 random nucleotides. From each sample, at least 2.5 million paired-end reads containing CDR3 were obtained. TCRdb fed the 5' RACE reads into MiXCR, producing one record per CDR3 protein. This repertoire shows about 970,000 distinct CDR3 sequences, around 54% found once; its top ten account for 20% to 25%. CDR3 size: 19 residues. Looked up from germline, CDR1 is MGHRA and CDR2 is YSYEKL. Trimming took off 0 bases at V and 0 bases at J, with 18 bases between the two ends.

The material sequenced was blood. This chain uses TRBV4-1 with TRBJ2-1; TRBD2 is a possible D gene (5 bases). The clonotype comes from a woman aged 60-75 years in good health. The chain's CDR3 is CASSQDHNSELTSYNEQFF. CDR3 nucleotide sequence: TGCGCCAGCAGCCAAGATCATAATAGCGAGCTAACCTCCTACAATGAGCAGTTCTTC.